Described below is a single T cell receptor beta chain sequence and its context. This clone was found a few times. This receptor's antigen is unknown. No much larger clone exists at a distance of one base, and base qualities are not known. The entire amount of isolated RNA was reverse transcribed using the High Capacity cDNA Reverse Transcription Kit, so the sequenced TCRB transcripts were expressed ones. Deep immunoSEQ sequencing was performed on naive, central memory and regulatory T cell samples, with an average of roughly 3.5 million total reads per sample. Sorted cells were lysed in RLT buffer and RNA was extracted with DNase-treated RNeasy Micro or Mini kits, depending on cell number. Each cell subset was processed separately to prevent cross-contamination, with patient and healthy donor samples processed together. Using the immunoSEQ multiplex PCR, TCRB sequences were amplified from cDNA into 87-bp fragments spanning the CDR3 region. The amplicons were sequenced using the Illumina HiSeq platform. On the authors' methods: PCR bias was corrected computationally using synthetic template baselines, and reads within Hamming distance 2 were collapsed, with unmergeable singletons discarded. Reads were aligned against IMGT to assign V, D and J genes, CDR3 length and insertions or deletions at six rearrangement sites. Within each subset, clonotype counts were normalized to sorted cell number, after which true diversity and Gini coefficients were computed with the tcR R package. The overlap coefficient, calculated on TCRB nucleotide sequences, was used to quantify repertoire sharing. TCRdb holds this immuneACCESS table with in-frame rearrangements only. Some clones are missing; in checked studies, unresolved V genes explain under half, and the rest has no known cause. V and J calls and clone size come straight from that table; D and trimming were deduced from the DNA. The sample profile shows roughly 300,000 clones; approximately 14% of them were found once. About 6.6% of the sample is in the top ten clones.

From each donor, a single peripheral blood sample of about 116 mL on average was drawn into heparinised tubes. Using a panel that included CD45RO, CCR7, CD25, CD127, CD95 and CD27, naive, central memory, regulatory and stem cell-like memory CD4+ T cells were sorted on a BD FACSAria II. Purity was above 95% for every sorted population. Right away, PBMCs were isolated by Lymphoprep density gradient centrifugation and were stained directly, with no culture step. So that batch effects would be minimized, each experiment stained and sorted samples in pairs, pairing one healthy donor with one patient. The sample comes from a study of beta chain features in type 1 diabetes (dated by TCRdb to 2016 to 2018). In terms of the full investigation: Mean age, gender distribution, total cell number and subset yield did not differ between patients and healthy donors. A total of roughly 99 million sorted cells were examined across all samples, and the number of cells per subset was strongly correlated with RNA yield. In the study, recently diagnosed type 1 diabetes patients and matched healthy donors were compared on the TCRB repertoires of their sorted circulating CD4+ T cell subsets. Naive and central memory subsets were obtained from all 30 or so donors, but regulatory and stem cell-like memory subsets were isolated from only 8 patients and roughly eight healthy donors.

CDR1 is given as SGHNT and CDR2 as YYREEE, both from the germline V gene (reference sequence). Trimming accounts for 3 bases at V and 1 base at J, while the number of junction bases matched to no gene is 5. The CDR3 measures 16 amino acids from cysteine to phenylalanine. The CDR3 DNA has 48 bases and is translated from base 1. Broad study findings and their caveats: PCR might favor shorter templates, but patient and control samples were amplified and corrected together, so any skew would affect both groups equally. Only small numbers of individuals were included in the HLA sub-analyses, which left unresolved whether HLA type had any influence on TCRB rearrangement. Naive, central memory and regulatory TCRB repertoires appeared to be more similar among patients than among healthy donors. Because cDNA was sequenced instead of genomic DNA, highly expressing activated cells could be over-represented, though the groups showed no difference in activation or CD3 levels. Type 1 diabetes patients showed a moderate but significant shortening of TCRB CDR3 length in all four CD4+ subsets. Patients with type 1 diabetes made fewer insertions and deleted more nucleotides at VDJ recombination sites, implying thymic rearrangement abnormalities.

The sample taken for sequencing was central memory CD4+ T cells from blood. The chain is made from TRBV5-4 and TRBJ2-3; 10 of the junction bases match TRBD2. The receptor was derived from a man aged 30 to 39 in good health. The bases read TGTGCCAGCAGCTCCGCCCTAGCGGGGGGCACAGATACGCAGTATTTT. Its protein reads: CASSSALAGGTDTQYF. The entire variable domain, with the stretches around the CDR3 drawn from the reference TRBV5-4 and TRBJ2-3 proteins, is ETGVTQSPTHLIKTRGQQVTLRCSSQSGHNTVSWYQQALGQGPQFIFQYYREEENGRGNFPPRFSGLQFPNYSSELNVNALELDDSALYLCASSSALAGGTDTQYFGPGTRLTVL.